The present T cell receptor beta chain was sequenced within a study of T cell responses to AZD1222 COVID-19 vaccine. Regarding the study as a whole: Spike as a whole was targeted by vaccine-associated CD4 TCRs, dominant at 160-218 and 743-854. Clonal diversity was possibly underestimated, and white British individuals and females predominated among donors.

To note about this clone: Antigen unknown.

V was pared by 7 bases and J by 6 bases, with 15 bases between. The CDR3 is 13 amino acids. Produced via immunoSEQ multiplex PCR; TCRdb's table is partial and in-frame only. The sample has about 90,000 clones, around nine tenths seen once. J is TRBJ1-2 and V is TRBV12-3 or TRBV12-4; D gene unclear. The specimen was peripheral blood, collected on day 0 of AZD1222 vaccination. This TCR came from an adult in good health. This CDR3 reads CASIPAGVNGYTF. The CDR3, as DNA: TGTGCCAGCATCCCAGCCGGGGTCAATGGCTACACCTTC.